The present T cell receptor (beta chain) was sequenced within a study of cytomegalovirus exposure and HLA in healthy donors. General study points: When the data were analyzed later, several of the most significant clusters appeared to be linked to common viral pathogens.

With V trimmed by 4 bases and J by 6 bases, 1 base remained unmatched. CDR1 is SNHLY, CDR2 FYNNEI, per germline. CDR3 size: 12 residues. The PCR used 60 Vbeta and 13 Jbeta primers. The table came from immunoSEQ multiplex PCR; TCRdb's copy has only in-frame clones and leaves some out. The sample gives 150,000 to 180,000 clones, 80% of which show up once; around 13% is in the top ten. Concerning this clone: What it recognizes is unknown.

V usage is TRBV2 and J usage is TRBJ2-7; 9 bases are shared with TRBD1. The receptor was isolated from a man younger than 40 in good health and CMV-seropositive. Sequenced sample: PBMCs. Here the CDR3 DNA reads TGTGCCAGCAGTGTACAGGGGGCCGAGCAGTACTTC. It yields the protein CASSVQGAEQYF.